This TCR beta chain was profiled in a study of blood T cells in healthy people across ages. The CDR3 loop spans 16 amino acids. The germline gives CDR1 SGHVS, CDR2 FQNEAQ. Trimming stripped 2 bases from V and 4 bases from J, with 16 bases between. Primers used in a second PCR of about 6 to 11 cycles were a sample-barcoded 5' primer and a J-beta primer mix. TCRdb reprocessed the 5' RACE reads via MiXCR and lists one record per CDR3 protein. There are more than 700,000 distinct CDR3 sequences in the sample; more than 35% occur only once, and approximately 18% lies in the top ten. Broader study findings: Estimates of diversity drawn from one million T cells were considered underestimates.

The study isolated at least 6.5 million PBMCs from each sample. This clonotype showed up just once. Its target is unknown. The TCR sequence derives from a man at least 80 years old in good health. Input material: blood. The chain carries TRBV7-8 and TRBJ2-3, with a possible D match to TRBD1 (6 bases). Written as DNA, the CDR3 is TGTGCCAGCAGCTTAACCGGGACACTCAGGGCAGATACGCAGTATTTT. Its protein is CASSLTGTLRADTQYF. The variable domain in full, completed from reference TRBV7-8 and TRBJ2-3, reads GAGVSQSPRYKVAKRGQDVALRCDPISGHVSLFWYQQALGQGPEFLTYFQNEAQLDKSGLPSDRFFAERPEGSVSTLKIQRTQQEDSAVYLCASSLTGTLRADTQYFGPGTRLTVL.